The 10 T cell receptor beta chains in this list originate from one sample, sequenced in a study of T cells in Graves' hyperthyroidism and ophthalmopathy. TCR beta CDR3 sequences were amplified from RNA transcripts. RT-PCR in the first round (using the HTBI primer set) targeted the TCR CDR3. Each CDR3 protein gets one entry after TCRdb re-called the multiplex PCR reads with MiXCR. This sample yields roughly 740,000 distinct CDR3 sequences, of which 16% are seen a single time; about 8.4% belongs to the top ten. Sequencing was performed on blood. All receptors derive from a man younger than 35 with Graves' hyperthyroidism.

V and J are TRBV3-1 and TRBJ1-2, with D unclear. The CDR3 totals 15 residues. With 0 bases removed from V and 12 bases from J, the gap between germline ends came to 20 bases. Looked up from germline, CDR1 is LGHDT and CDR2 is YNNKEL (reference sequence). In DNA form, the CDR3 reads TGTGCCAGCAGCCAAGATCACTTCGGATCAGGAGTGGACACCTTC. Protein product: CASSQDHFGSGVDTF.

Concerning this clonotype itself: It may be a read error: a sequence one base away is much more abundant. This likely comes from a read error, as the CDR3 has no conserved phenylalanine or tryptophan at its end. The chain recombines TRBV28 with TRBJ2-7, with a weak D call TRBD2 (5 bases). This CDR3 has 14 amino acids. Trimming took off 3 bases at V and 1 base at J, with 10 bases between the two ends. Germline assignment: CDR1 MDHEN and CDR2 SYDVKM. This CDR3 is CASSFVPGSYEQYS. In DNA form, the CDR3 reads TGTGCCAGCAGTTTTGTCCCGGGGTCCTACGAGCAGTACTCC.

This clonotype has ten or more counts. This chain uses TRBV28 with TRBJ2-3; 8 bases are shared with TRBD2. The CDR3 is 16 residues long. J was trimmed by 2 bases and V by 3 bases; bases with no gene match: 7. Germline CDR1 is MDHEN and CDR2 is SYDVKM. The CDR3 reads CASSFLSGSNTDTQYF. The CDR3 DNA sequence: TGTGCCAGCAGTTTTCTAAGCGGGAGTAACACAGATACGCAGTATTTT.

This clonotype was recorded at least ten times. The genes are TRBV20-1 and TRBJ2-7, with 9 bases fitting TRBD1. Per germline, CDR1 DFQATT and CDR2 SNEGSKA (reference sequence). This CDR3 has 12 amino acids. Trimming at V came to 5 bases and at J to 5 bases, leaving 4 bases not matched to a gene. Here the CDR3 reads CSAYRGLDEQYF. The DNA of the CDR3 is TGCAGTGCTTACAGGGGGCTGGACGAGCAGTACTTC.

V gene TRBV19 combines with J gene TRBJ2-2; D may be TRBD1 (5 bases). Germline lookup yields CDR1 LNHDA and CDR2 SQIVND (reference sequence). V lost 3 bases, J lost 6 bases, and 14 bases lay in between. The CDR3 has 15 amino acids. CDR3 coding DNA: TGTGCCAGTAGTATCATTCCAGGGCTCGCCGGGGAGCTGTTTTTT. Protein sequence: CASSIIPGLAGELFF.

This clonotype has at least ten counts. V is TRBV7-3 and J is TRBJ1-5; D unclear. The CDR3 spans 13 residues. V was pared by 3 bases and J by 7 bases, with 10 bases between. The germline V gene has CDR1 SGHTA and CDR2 FQGTGA. The CDR3 here is CASSLKTSQPQHF. The CDR3 coding sequence is TGTGCCAGCAGCTTGAAAACTTCGCAGCCCCAGCATTTT.

There are many counts of this clonotype. The gene calls are TRBV20-1 and TRBJ2-1; no reliable D call. Germline CDR1 reads DFQATT; CDR2 reads SNEGSKA (reference sequence). Trimming took 3 bases from V and 4 from J, leaving 10 bases between them. CDR3 length: 13 residues. The CDR3 DNA sequence: TGCAGTGCTAGCGTTATCTCGTACAATGAGCAGTTCTTC. Amino acid sequence: CSASVISYNEQFF.

The gene calls are TRBV5-1 and TRBJ2-7; 10 nucleotides line up with TRBD2. This CDR3 has 15 amino acids. Germline loops: CDR1 SGHRS, CDR2 YFSETQ. V shed 4 bases, J shed 5 bases, and the junction held 9 bases outside the gene matches. The CDR3 is CASSSSSGGGNEQYF. As DNA, the CDR3 is TGCGCCAGCAGCAGCTCTAGCGGGGGAGGGAACGAGCAGTACTTC.

The chain couples TRBV11-2 to TRBJ2-2, with TRBD2 matching over 13 bases. The junction had 6 bases not matched to a gene; V was cut back by 5 bases and J by 9 bases. This CDR3 has 15 residues. The V gene's germline CDR1 is SGHAT and CDR2 FQNNGV. This CDR3 reads CASSMRTSGGRELFF. In DNA form, the CDR3 reads TGTGCCAGCAGCATGCGGACTAGCGGGGGCCGGGAGCTGTTTTTT.

This clonotype was observed a few times. CDR3 region: CSAPKGTRLGEQFF. In DNA, the CDR3 is TGCAGTGCGCCAAAGGGCACTCGCCTCGGTGAGCAGTTCTTC. The rearrangement joins TRBV20-1 to TRBJ2-1; the D is unclear. Germline V gene sequence: CDR1 DFQATT, CDR2 SNEGSKA (reference sequence). The CDR3 has 14 amino acids. The V and J ends lost 6 bases and 9 bases respectively, with 21 bases between them.